The entry that follows covers one T cell receptor (beta chain) sequence. The record originates from a study of blood T cell repertoires in COVID-19. Study-level information: COVID-19 samples from acute and convalescent phases originated in the United States, Italy and Spain. Nucleic acid was either cDNA or gDNA, and it came from T cells, B-cell-depleted T cells, or PBMCs.

The germline V gene has CDR1 SGHDT and CDR2 YYEEEE. The CDR3 has 15 amino acids. V trimming: 1 base; J trimming: 8 bases; junction bases outside the gene matches: 9. The protocol was immunoSEQ multiplex PCR, while the TCRdb copy is restricted to in-frame clones and leaves out a portion. Here the sample spans some 420,000 clones, roughly nine tenths being singletons. The TCR was taken from a man between 25 and 39 years old who had recovered from COVID-19. Sequenced sample: PBMCs or T cells enriched from blood (not recorded which). The chain joins TRBV5-6 to TRBJ1-2; 9 bases fit TRBD1. CDR3 in DNA: TGTGCCAGCAGCTTGAGGGACAGGGTCCATCAAGGCTACACCTTC. Its translation: CASSLRDRVHQGYTF.